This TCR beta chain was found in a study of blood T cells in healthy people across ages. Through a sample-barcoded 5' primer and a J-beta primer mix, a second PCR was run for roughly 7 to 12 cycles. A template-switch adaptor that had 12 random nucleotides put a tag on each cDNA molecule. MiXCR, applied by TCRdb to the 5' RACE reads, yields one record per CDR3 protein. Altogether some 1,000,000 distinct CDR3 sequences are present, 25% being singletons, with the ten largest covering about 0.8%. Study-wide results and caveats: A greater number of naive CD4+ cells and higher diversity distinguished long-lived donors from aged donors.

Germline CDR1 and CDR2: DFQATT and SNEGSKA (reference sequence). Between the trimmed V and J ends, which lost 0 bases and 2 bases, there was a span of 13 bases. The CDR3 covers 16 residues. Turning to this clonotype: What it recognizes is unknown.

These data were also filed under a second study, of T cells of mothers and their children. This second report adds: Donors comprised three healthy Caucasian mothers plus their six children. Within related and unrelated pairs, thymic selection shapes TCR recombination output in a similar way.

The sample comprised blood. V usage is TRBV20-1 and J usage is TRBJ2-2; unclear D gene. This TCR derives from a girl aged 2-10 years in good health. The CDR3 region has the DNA TGCAGTGCTAGAGATGGCACGACCTTAAACACCGGGGAGCTGTTTTTT. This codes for CSARDGTTLNTGELFF.